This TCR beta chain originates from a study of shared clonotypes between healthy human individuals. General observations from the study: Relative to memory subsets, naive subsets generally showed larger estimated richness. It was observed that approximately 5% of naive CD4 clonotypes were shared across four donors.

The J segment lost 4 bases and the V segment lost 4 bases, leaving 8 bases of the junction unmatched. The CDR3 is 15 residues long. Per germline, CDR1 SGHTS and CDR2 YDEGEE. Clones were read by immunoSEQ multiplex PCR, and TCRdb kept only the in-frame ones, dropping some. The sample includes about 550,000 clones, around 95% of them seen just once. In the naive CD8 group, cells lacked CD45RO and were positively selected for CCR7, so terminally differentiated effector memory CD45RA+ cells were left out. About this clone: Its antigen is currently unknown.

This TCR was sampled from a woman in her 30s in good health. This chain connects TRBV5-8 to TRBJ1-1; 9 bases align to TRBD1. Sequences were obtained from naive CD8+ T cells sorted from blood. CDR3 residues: CASSVRQGVPTEAFF. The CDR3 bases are TGTGCCAGCAGCGTACGACAGGGGGTCCCCACTGAAGCTTTCTTT.